This entry lists 4 T cell receptor beta chains sequenced from one sample in a study of T cells expressing NK-cell markers. With the 5' RACE reads reprocessed, TCRdb shows one record per CDR3 protein and no DNA. The listing records about 540,000 distinct CDR3 sequences. The sample consisted of blood T cells: a sorted CD56 or NKG2C T cell subset, CD4+ or CD8+ T cells, or bulk PBMC T cells (not recorded which). These receptors came from a man younger than 35 in good health.

The J gene is TRBJ2-7, the V gene TRBV7-6; TCRdb reports TRBD2, a call that lacks DNA to check it against. This CDR3 comprises 16 residues. CDR1 and CDR2 from the germline V gene are SGHVS and FNYEAQ. CDR3 loop: CASSLYLRDFSTEQYF.

The V gene is TRBV7-3, the J gene TRBJ2-5; checking the TCRdb D call of TRBD1 is not possible without DNA. CDR3 size: 16 residues. Germline CDR1 and CDR2: SGHTA and FQGTGA. The CDR3 loop is CASSLTGGADQETQYF.

This chain uses TRBV20-1 with TRBJ2-2; with no DNA, the TCRdb D assignment of TRBD1 cannot be verified. CDR1 is DFQATT and CDR2 is SNEGSKA in the germline V gene (reference sequence). CDR3 length equals 13 residues. CDR3 sequence reads: CSASPYSTGELFF.

V usage is TRBV5-6 and J usage is TRBJ1-1. CDR1 and CDR2 (germline): SGHDT, YYEEEE. The CDR3 is 16 residues long. CDR3 sequence reads: CASSLLGRVMNTEAFF.